This passage covers 7 T cell receptor beta chains from one sample sequenced in a study of shared clonotypes between healthy human individuals. The method was immunoSEQ multiplex PCR; TCRdb's version includes in-frame clones alone and lacks a portion of them. The data contain 2 million to 3 million clones, 80% to 95% of them singletons. Material: naive CD4+ T cells from PBMCs. Subset defined: CD45RA+ positively selected. The receptors were sampled from a man in his late teens or twenties in good health. Some clones in this sample may be carry-over from other donors' samples.

This clone was found once. The chain employs TRBV7-2 and TRBJ2-7; TRBD2 matches 8 bases. CDR1 SGHTA and CDR2 FQGNSA come from the germline V gene. CDR3 length: 15 amino acids. The junction had 4 bases not matched to a gene; V was cut back by 3 bases and J by 0 bases. The CDR3 coding sequence is TGTGCCAGCAGCTTGACTAGCGCAAACTCCTACGAGCAGTACTTC. Amino acids: CASSLTSANSYEQYF.

This chain connects TRBV5-1 to TRBJ1-2; no clear D. The V end lost 4 bases, the J end lost 2 bases, and 21 bases lay between the germline ends. Germline V gene lookup returns CDR1 SGHRS and CDR2 YFSETQ. There are 17 residues in the CDR3. DNA for the CDR3: TGCGCCAGCAGCCCGACCCTCGGCACCATAGGAAACTATGGCTACACCTTC. It codes for CASSPTLGTIGNYGYTF.

The chain couples TRBV5-5 to TRBJ2-1; D is unresolved. There are 15 residues in the CDR3. V was shortened by 2 bases and J by 0 bases, with 9 bases between the two germline ends. From germline, CDR1 is SGHKS and CDR2 YYEKEE (reference sequence). CDR3 loop: CASSFASSSYNEQFF. CDR3 DNA sequence: TGTGCCAGCAGCTTTGCCTCTAGCTCCTACAATGAGCAGTTCTTC.

This clone was observed a single time. This chain joins TRBV5-4 and TRBJ2-5; D not resolved. CDR3 length: 15 amino acids. CDR1 is SGHNT, CDR2 YYREEE, per germline (reference sequence). V dropped 0 bases and J dropped 3 bases, with 12 bases sitting between them. Written as DNA, the CDR3 is TGTGCCAGCAGCTTGGATAGTGGGCCTGAAGAGACCCAGTACTTC. It is translated as CASSLDSGPEETQYF. The full variable domain, its missing parts supplied by reference TRBV5-4 and TRBJ2-5, is ETGVTQSPTHLIKTRGQQVTLRCSSQSGHNTVSWYQQALGQGPQFIFQYYREEENGRGNFPPRFSGLQFPNYSSELNVNALELDDSALYLCASSLDSGPEETQYFGPGTRLLVL.

The chain is built from TRBV5-4 and TRBJ2-3, with D possibly TRBD1 on 6 matching bases. V was shortened by 4 bases and J by 3 bases, with 12 bases between the two germline ends. This CDR3 is 14 amino acids long. The germline gives CDR1 SGHNT, CDR2 YYREEE (reference sequence). CDR3 sequence: CASSAADRTDTQYF. The CDR3 DNA reads TGTGCCAGCAGCGCAGCGGACAGAACAGATACGCAGTATTTT.

This chain connects TRBV6-5 to TRBJ1-1; 8 nucleotides agree with TRBD1. The V and J ends lost 6 bases and 6 bases, in that order; junction bases with no gene match: 9. The CDR3 is 14 amino acids. Germline CDR1 reads MNHEY; CDR2 reads SVGAGI. In DNA, the CDR3 is TGTGCCAGCAGCCGGGACAGGATCAGCGCTGAAGCTTTCTTT. The encoded protein is CASSRDRISAEAFF.

Details on this clone: Other DNA sequences in the same sample also yield this CDR3. The J gene is TRBJ2-6, the V gene TRBV27; tentatively, D is TRBD2 (6 bases). CDR3 length: 13 amino acids. The V gene's germline CDR1 is MNHEY and CDR2 SMNVEV (reference sequence). Trimming shortened V by 8 bases and J by 2 bases, and 7 bases separated the two germline ends. The CDR3 region has the DNA TGTGCCAGCCGGACTACTGGGGCCAACGTCCTGACTTTC. It is translated as CASRTTGANVLTF.